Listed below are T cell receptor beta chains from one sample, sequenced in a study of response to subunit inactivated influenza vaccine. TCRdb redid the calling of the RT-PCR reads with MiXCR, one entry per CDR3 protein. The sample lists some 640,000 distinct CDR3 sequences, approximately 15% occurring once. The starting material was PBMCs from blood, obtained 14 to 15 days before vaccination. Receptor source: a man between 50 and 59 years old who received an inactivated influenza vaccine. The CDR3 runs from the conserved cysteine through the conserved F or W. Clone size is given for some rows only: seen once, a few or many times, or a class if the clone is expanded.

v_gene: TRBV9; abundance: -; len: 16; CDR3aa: CASGTGTPGGYNEQFF
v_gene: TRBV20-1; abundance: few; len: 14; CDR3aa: CSARAGLASYEQYF
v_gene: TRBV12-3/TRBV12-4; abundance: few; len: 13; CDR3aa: CASRPNRGTEAFF
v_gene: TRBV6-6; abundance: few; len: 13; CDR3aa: CASSYDLGGAGFF
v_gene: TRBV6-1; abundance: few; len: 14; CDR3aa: CASSWGLAANEQFF
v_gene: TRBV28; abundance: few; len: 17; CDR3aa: CASSLTSGRALADTQYF
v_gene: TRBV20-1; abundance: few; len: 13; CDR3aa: CSAKTGNVDTQYF
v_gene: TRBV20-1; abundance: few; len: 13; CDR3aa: CSAKAWGMETQYF
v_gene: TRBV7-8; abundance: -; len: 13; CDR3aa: CASSPPLGAEQYF
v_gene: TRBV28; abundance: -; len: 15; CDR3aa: CASSLIQGAPYEQYF
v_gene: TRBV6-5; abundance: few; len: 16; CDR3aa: CASSYGGLAGANEQFF
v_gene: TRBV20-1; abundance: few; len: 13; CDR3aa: CSAGGQLDQPQHF
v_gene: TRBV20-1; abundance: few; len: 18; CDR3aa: CSAIQGTGGTFGAYEQYF
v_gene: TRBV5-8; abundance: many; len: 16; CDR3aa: CASSFGAGRPQETQYF
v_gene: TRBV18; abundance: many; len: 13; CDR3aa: CASSPGLNTEAFF
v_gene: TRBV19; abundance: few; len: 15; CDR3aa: CASSRAGVSYNEQFF
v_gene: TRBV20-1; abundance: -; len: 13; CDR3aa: CSAIGTSLYEQYF
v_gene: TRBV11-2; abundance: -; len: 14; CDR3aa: CASSLRLRTDTQYF
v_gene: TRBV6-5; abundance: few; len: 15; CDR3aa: CASSYGAGTNNEQFF
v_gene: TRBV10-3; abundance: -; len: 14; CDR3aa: CAVTSGRSDNEQFF
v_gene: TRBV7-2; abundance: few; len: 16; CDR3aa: CASSLDGRGMNTEAFF
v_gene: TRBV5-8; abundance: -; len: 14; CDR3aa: CASSPRWGRGGYTF
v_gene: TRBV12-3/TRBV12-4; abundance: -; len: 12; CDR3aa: CASSLPGQGEVF
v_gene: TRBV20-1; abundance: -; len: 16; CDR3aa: CSARGAQSDARDEQFF
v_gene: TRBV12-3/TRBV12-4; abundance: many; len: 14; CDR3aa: CASSPDRMNTEAFF
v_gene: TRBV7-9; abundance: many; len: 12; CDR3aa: CASSLTGTEAFF
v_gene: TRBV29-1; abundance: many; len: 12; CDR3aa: CSADRGYNEQFF
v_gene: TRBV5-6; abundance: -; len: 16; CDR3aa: CASSLLAGGRCDTQYF
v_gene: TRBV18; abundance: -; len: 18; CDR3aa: CASSRSAERHPSTDTQYF
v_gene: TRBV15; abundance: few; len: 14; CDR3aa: CATSRDYGNQPQHF
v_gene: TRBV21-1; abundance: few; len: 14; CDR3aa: CASSKVGGSSEQYF